This entry lists 22 T cell receptor beta chains sequenced from one sample in a study of beta chain features in type 1 diabetes. The authors reverse transcribed all of the isolated RNA, so sequencing captured expressed TCRB transcripts. TCRdb's copy holds only in-frame clones and misses some; the assay was immunoSEQ multiplex PCR. This table has 680,000 or so clones, roughly a sixth appearing once. Source material: naive CD4+ T cells from blood. Receptors originate from a man between 18 and 29 years old in good health.

This chain joins TRBV4-3 and TRBJ2-1, with D possibly TRBD2 on 6 matching bases. Deletions cut 1 base from V and 10 bases from J, with 11 bases between. The CDR3 loop spans 13 amino acids. Germline V lookup: CDR1 LGHNA, CDR2 YSLEER. CDR3 bases: TGCGCCAGCAGCCAAGTGGAGGGAGGAGAGCAGTTCTTC. Protein: CASSQVEGGEQFF.

V is TRBV10-3 and J is TRBJ1-1; TRBD1 aligns across 9 bases. V lost 5 bases and J lost 6; bases outside the gene matches: 7. Germline assignment: CDR1 ENHRY and CDR2 SYGVKD. The CDR3 length is 14 residues. CDR3 amino acids: CAISLQGAISEAFF. CDR3 DNA: TGTGCCATCAGTTTACAGGGGGCCATTTCTGAAGCTTTCTTT.

This CDR3 is CASSPLGQGSNYGYTF. Here the CDR3 DNA reads TGTGCCAGCAGCCCTCTGGGACAGGGATCTAACTATGGCTACACCTTC. The rearrangement links TRBV7-3 to TRBJ1-2; 9 bases are shared with TRBD1. CDR3 size: 16 residues. The junction had 7 bases not matched to a gene; V was cut back by 5 bases and J by 0 bases. Germline V gene lookup returns CDR1 SGHTA and CDR2 FQGTGA. The full variable domain, with the rest looked up from reference TRBV7-3 and TRBJ1-2, is GAGVSQTPSNKVTEKGKYVELRCDPISGHTALYWYRQSLGQGPEFLIYFQGTGAADDSGLPNDRFFAVRPEGSVSTLKIQRTERGDSAVYLCASSPLGQGSNYGYTFGSGTRLTVV.

This clone was detected only a few times. The junction departs from germline at one end; a sequencing error may be responsible. The chain recombines TRBV10-3 with TRBJ2-3; perhaps D is TRBD1 or TRBD2 (5 bases each). In germline, CDR1 is ENHRY, CDR2 SYGVKD. This CDR3 is built from 15 residues. The CDR3 is CAISEHGASTDTQYF. The CDR3 DNA reads TGTGCCATCAGTGAGCATGGGGCTAGCACGGATACGCAGTATTTT.

This chain uses TRBV5-1 with TRBJ1-1, with a tentative D call TRBD1 (6 bases). The CDR3 is made up of 15 amino acids. The germline CDR1 and CDR2 sequences are SGHRS and YFSETQ. Trimming shortened V by 4 bases and J by 5 bases, and 18 bases separated the two germline ends. CDR3 protein: CASSPRGTPGTEAFF. In nucleotides, the CDR3 is TGCGCCAGCAGCCCGCGCGGGACACCGGGAACTGAAGCTTTCTTT. Full variable domain (remainder filled in from reference TRBV5-1 and TRBJ1-1): KAGVTQTPRYLIKTRGQQVTLSCSPISGHRSVSWYQQTPGQGLQFLFEYFSETQRNKGNFPGRFSGRQFSNSRSEMNVSTLELGDSALYLCASSPRGTPGTEAFFGQGTRLTVV.

The rearrangement uses TRBV10-3 and TRBJ2-1, with 7 bases fitting TRBD1. This CDR3 comprises 15 residues. Trimming took 3 bases from V and 10 from J; bases not matched to a gene: 12. The V gene's germline CDR1 is ENHRY and CDR2 SYGVKD. CDR3 DNA sequence: TGTGCCATCAGTGAAGGGGGCCTCGGGGAACAAGAGCAGTTCTTC. Its protein is CAISEGGLGEQEQFF.

V is TRBV21-1 and J is TRBJ2-7; the tabulated D call, TRBD2, remains unverified against the DNA. TRBV21-1 represents a pseudogene. The CDR3 loop spans 17 amino acids. The CDR3 nucleotides are TGTGCCAGCAGCAAAGGTTCCCGCGGGAGTTGGAGTTACGAGCAGTACTTC. As protein: CASSKGSRGSWSYEQYF.

Only a few counts were recorded for this clone. The chain employs TRBV29-1 and TRBJ1-5; no definite D call. Looked up from germline, CDR1 is SQVTM and CDR2 is ANQGSEA. Trimming removed 6 bases at V and 7 bases at J, with 16 bases between. This CDR3 spans 13 amino acids. CDR3 loop: CSVTDGTAQPQHF. CDR3 nucleotides: TGCAGCGTAACCGACGGAACTGCCCAGCCCCAGCATTTT.

The V gene is TRBV7-2, the J gene TRBJ2-7; 11 positions agree with TRBD2. Germline V gene data show CDR1 as SGHTA and CDR2 as FQGNSA. The junction had 3 bases not matched to a gene; V was cut back by 5 bases and J by 3 bases. This CDR3 comprises 14 residues. The CDR3 coding sequence is TGTGCCAGCAGCAAGGGACTAGCGGACTACGAGCAGTACTTC. This gives the protein CASSKGLADYEQYF.

A few counts support this clone. The chain combines TRBV6-5 with TRBJ2-3; D not certain. Germline values: CDR1 MNHEY, CDR2 SVGAGI. The V end lost 3 bases, the J end lost 4 bases, and 8 bases lay between the germline ends. This CDR3 has 13 amino acids. The CDR3 protein is CASSYRVPDTQYF. The DNA of the CDR3 is TGTGCCAGCAGTTATCGGGTGCCAGATACGCAGTATTTT.

This clone has just a few counts. The V gene is TRBV27, the J gene TRBJ1-1; D perhaps matches TRBD1 (6 bases). The ends were cut back, 2 bases at V and 1 base at J, with 11 bases in the middle. The CDR3 consists of 15 residues. CDR1 and CDR2 (germline): MNHEY, SMNVEV (reference sequence). The CDR3 here is CASSLPDRRNTEAFF. CDR3 in DNA: TGTGCCAGCAGTTTACCCGACAGGAGGAACACTGAAGCTTTCTTT.

The sample holds one count of this clone. The V gene is TRBV5-1, the J gene TRBJ2-1, with a weak D call TRBD2 (6 bases). CDR1 and CDR2 from the germline V gene are SGHRS and YFSETQ. The CDR3 spans 15 residues. The V end lost 2 bases, the J end lost 0 bases, and 9 bases lay between the germline ends. CDR3 loop: CASSFTSSSYNEQFF. In nucleotides, the CDR3 is TGCGCCAGCAGCTTTACTAGCAGCTCCTACAATGAGCAGTTCTTC. The full variable domain, its missing parts supplied by reference TRBV5-1 and TRBJ2-1, is KAGVTQTPRYLIKTRGQQVTLSCSPISGHRSVSWYQQTPGQGLQFLFEYFSETQRNKGNFPGRFSGRQFSNSRSEMNVSTLELGDSALYLCASSFTSSSYNEQFFGPGTRLTVL.

There are a few counts of this clone. The CDR3 loop reads CASSLLGLGELFF. DNA of the CDR3: TGTGCCAGCAGTCTGCTCGGGTTGGGGGAGCTGTTTTTT. V is TRBV2 and J is TRBJ2-2; the D is unclear. V lost 5 bases, J lost 8 bases, and 12 bases lay in between. The CDR3 runs to 13 residues. CDR1 and CDR2 from the germline V gene are SNHLY and FYNNEI. Filled out from reference TRBV2 and TRBJ2-2, the complete variable domain reads EPEVTQTPSHQVTQMGQEVILRCVPISNHLYFYWYRQILGQKVEFLVSFYNNEISEKSEIFDDQFSVERPDGSNFTLKIRSTKLEDSAMYFCASSLLGLGELFFGEGSRLTVL.

This clone was recorded a few times. The V call is TRBV7-9, the J call TRBJ2-7; 13 nucleotides agree with TRBD2. V lost 5 bases to trimming and J lost 4 bases; unmatched junction nucleotides: 5. The CDR3 covers 15 residues. Germline lookup yields CDR1 SEHNR and CDR2 FQNEAQ (reference sequence). CDR3: CASSQRTSGGYEQYF. DNA of the CDR3: TGTGCCAGCAGCCAAAGGACTAGCGGGGGTTACGAGCAGTACTTC.

This rearrangement joins TRBV7-3 to TRBJ2-7; TRBD1 agrees at 8 bases. V gave up 5 bases and J gave up 6 bases; unmatched junction bases: 6. The CDR3 is 13 amino acids. The germline CDR1 and CDR2 sequences are SGHTA and FQGTGA. CDR3 DNA sequence: TGTGCCAGCAGCAATCGACAGGGGTTCGAGCAGTACTTC. This translates into CASSNRQGFEQYF.

The chain links TRBV10-3 to TRBJ2-2; D is perhaps TRBD1 (5 bases). Germline V gives CDR1 ENHRY, CDR2 SYGVKD. V was shortened by 10 bases and J by 6 bases, with 21 bases between the two germline ends. The CDR3 totals 15 residues. The CDR3 DNA follows: TGTGCCACCACGCACCAGGGAAGGGCTTCCGGGGAGCTGTTTTTT. It codes for CATTHQGRASGELFF.

There are a few counts of this clone. The rearrangement uses TRBV19 and TRBJ1-2, with a weak D call TRBD1 (5 bases). Germline CDR1 reads LNHDA; CDR2 reads SQIVND (reference sequence). The CDR3 loop spans 14 amino acids. With 2 bases removed from V and 2 bases from J, the gap between germline ends came to 9 bases. The CDR3 sequence is CASSIQGRNYGYTF. CDR3 DNA sequence: TGTGCCAGTAGTATACAGGGACGCAACTATGGCTACACCTTC.

This clone has a handful of counts. This chain connects TRBV18 to TRBJ2-7; D not resolved. The CDR3 spans 15 residues. Germline CDR1 is KGHSH and CDR2 is LQKENI. The V gene lost 0 bases and the J gene lost 6 bases, with 15 bases spanning the gap. The CDR3, as DNA: TGTGCCAGCTCACCACCGGCCCGGGCACTCAGCGAGCAGTACTTC. Translated, it gives CASSPPARALSEQYF.

This clone was seen only a few times. Additional DNA sequences in this sample encode the identical CDR3. This chain connects TRBV7-9 to TRBJ1-2, with D unresolved. The CDR3 extends over 12 amino acids. The germline CDR1 and CDR2 sequences are SEHNR and FQNEAQ (reference sequence). The ends were cut back, 1 base at V and 4 bases at J, with 4 bases in the middle. CDR3 loop: CASSLDRYGYTF. In DNA form, the CDR3 reads TGTGCCAGCAGCTTAGACCGCTATGGCTACACCTTC.

This clone was seen a single time. The V and J genes are TRBV7-6 and TRBJ2-1, with 9 bases matching TRBD2. The junction had 10 bases not matched to a gene; V was cut back by 0 bases and J by 7 bases. Germline V lookup: CDR1 SGHVS, CDR2 FNYEAQ. CDR3 length: 17 amino acids. In DNA, the CDR3 is TGTGCCAGCAGCTTAGCAGCGGGGGGTTCTCCGGTGAATGAGCAGTTCTTC. It is translated as CASSLAAGGSPVNEQFF.

V is TRBV29-1 and J is TRBJ2-3, with 8 bases matching TRBD2. This CDR3 spans 13 amino acids. J lost 4 bases, V lost 3 bases, and 3 bases had no gene match. Germline lookup yields CDR1 SQVTM and CDR2 ANQGSEA. CDR3 DNA: TGCAGCGTTGAGATCGGGGGGGCAGATACGCAGTATTTT. As protein: CSVEIGGADTQYF.

This clone was counted at least ten times. In the same sample, other DNA sequences code for this CDR3. The V gene is TRBV7-9, the J gene TRBJ1-1; unclear D gene. The CDR3 totals 13 residues. Germline lookup yields CDR1 SEHNR and CDR2 FQNEAQ (reference sequence). Trimming stripped 1 base from V and 4 bases from J, with 7 bases between. The CDR3 coding sequence is TGTGCCAGCAGCTTAGTTCCAAGCACTGAAGCTTTCTTT. This translates into CASSLVPSTEAFF.